One T cell receptor beta chain is described in this entry. The antigen remains unidentified. The data were taken from a study of T-cell reconstitution after alpha-beta-depleted transplantation in children. From germline, CDR1 is MGHRA and CDR2 YSYEKL. Trimming pared 1 base from V and 4 bases from J, leaving 16 bases between. The CDR3 covers 16 residues. General study points: For some patients, TCRbeta diversity was high at day 60 because of recipient T cells and thymic progenitors that survived.

Unique molecular identifiers tagged the TCRbeta library. TCRdb independently ran MiXCR on the PCR reads; one entry per CDR3 protein. The sample lists about 240,000 distinct CDR3 sequences; more than 20% were seen once. This clonotype was obtained from a girl aged 2-10 years with Fanconi anemia, due to receive a stem cell transplant. The J gene is TRBJ1-2, the V gene TRBV4-1; D remains unclear. The input for sequencing was PBMCs, taken before TCRalphabeta/CD19-depleted stem cell transplant. CDR3 region: CASSQAHGPYFYGYTF. In DNA form, the CDR3 reads TGCGCCAGCAGCCAAGCCCACGGCCCGTACTTCTATGGCTACACCTTC.